Listed below are T cell receptor beta chains from one sample, sequenced in a study of OX40 agonist ivuxolimab in advanced cancers. Sequencing used immunoSEQ multiplex PCR; TCRdb keeps in-frame clones, though not all of them. Among over 65,000 clones listed, roughly four fifths were seen once. Material: CD4+ or CD8+ T cells sorted from blood, obtained in a trial of the OX40 agonist ivuxolimab. The receptors originated from an adult with an advanced solid tumor such as melanoma, head and neck, liver or kidney cancer. CDR3s include the opening cysteine and the closing phenylalanine or tryptophan. A D gene is named only where the DNA matches it firmly. Clone sizes are given selectively: once, few, many, or a class where the clone is expanded.

V gene	clone size	J gene	D gene	CDR3 protein	CDR3 DNA
TRBV19	-	TRBJ2-2	TRBD2	CASTSIAGGNTGELFF	TGTGCCAGTACCAGCATAGCGGGAGGGAACACCGGGGAGCTGTTTTTT
TRBV18	once	TRBJ2-1	TRBD2	CASSSQPSGTQNEQFF	TGTGCCAGCTCATCGCAGCCTAGCGGGACTCAGAATGAGCAGTTCTTC
TRBV2	-	TRBJ1-2	TRBD1	CASSVGTVYGYTF	TGTGCCAGCAGCGTCGGGACAGTTTATGGCTACACCTTC
TRBV7-8	few	TRBJ1-1	-	CASSPPVGTEAFF	TGTGCCAGCAGCCCACCTGTGGGCACTGAAGCTTTCTTT
TRBV28	-	TRBJ2-3	-	CAVPPGGPVTDTQYF	TGTGCCGTCCCCCCCGGAGGGCCCGTCACAGATACGCAGTATTTT
TRBV5-4	-	TRBJ2-7	-	CASSLGGQYEQYF	TGTGCCAGCAGCTTGGGGGGTCAATACGAGCAGTACTTC
TRBV15	-	TRBJ1-5	-	CATSRKQGLGQPQHF	TGTGCCACCAGCAGGAAACAGGGTCTGGGTCAGCCCCAGCATTTT
TRBV4-1	-	TRBJ1-2	TRBD1	CASSQDPRDRGRRFYGYTF	TGCGCCAGCAGCCAAGATCCCCGGGACAGGGGGCGCCGGTTCTATGGCTACACCTTC
TRBV18	-	TRBJ1-2	-	CASSPDRNYGYTF	TGTGCCAGCTCTCCCGACAGAAACTATGGCTACACCTTC
TRBV4-2	-	TRBJ2-5	TRBD2	CASRRGTSGDRGETQYF	TGTGCCAGCAGGAGAGGGACTAGCGGGGATAGGGGGGAGACCCAGTACTTC
TRBV28	-	TRBJ1-6	TRBD1	CASSLTGGPSPLHF	TGTGCCAGCAGTCTGACAGGGGGTCCTTCACCCCTCCACTTT
TRBV6-6	-	TRBJ2-6	-	CASSFLGTGANVLTF	TGTGCCAGCAGCTTTCTGGGGACTGGGGCCAACGTCCTGACTTTC
TRBV2	-	TRBJ2-3	-	CASGLGDLSTDTQYF	TGTGCCAGCGGCTTGGGGGACTTAAGCACAGATACGCAGTATTTT
TRBV5-6	-	TRBJ1-4	-	CASSLAGPPQYNEKLFF	TGTGCCAGCAGCTTGGCAGGGCCGCCCCAATATAATGAAAAACTGTTTTTT
TRBV5-5	-	TRBJ2-4	-	CASSLEVGGVYF	TGTGCCAGCAGCTTGGAAGTGGGGGGCGTGTACTTC
TRBV6-5	-	TRBJ1-6	-	CASNHNHNSPLHF	TGTGCCAGCAACCACAACCATAATTCACCCCTCCACTTT